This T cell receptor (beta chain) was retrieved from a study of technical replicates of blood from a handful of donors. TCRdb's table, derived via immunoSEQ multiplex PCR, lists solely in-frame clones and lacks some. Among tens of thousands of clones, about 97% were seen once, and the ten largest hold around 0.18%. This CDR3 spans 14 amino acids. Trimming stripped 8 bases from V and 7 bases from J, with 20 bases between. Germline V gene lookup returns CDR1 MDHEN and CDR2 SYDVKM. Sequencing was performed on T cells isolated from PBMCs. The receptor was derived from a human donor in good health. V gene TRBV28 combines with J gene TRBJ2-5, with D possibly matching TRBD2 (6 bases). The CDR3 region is CASGYITIAATQYF. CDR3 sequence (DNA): TGTGCCAGCGGATATATTACTATAGCGGCGACCCAGTACTTC.